A selection of T cell receptor beta chains follows, all from one sample in a study of cytomegalovirus exposure and HLA in healthy donors. The repertoire was sequenced with immunoSEQ multiplex PCR; TCRdb's copy has only in-frame clones and lacks some. The sample lists approximately 110,000 clones; about 79% were seen once. The sequenced material came from PBMCs. The receptors stem from a man aged 45-60 years in good health and CMV-seropositive. CDR3s include the opening cysteine and the closing phenylalanine or tryptophan. Fields, in order: J gene, V gene, D gene, clone size, CDR3 DNA, CDR3 protein. D genes are given only for firm matches. Size is stated for part of the rows, as once, few or many counts, or as a class when the clone is expanded.

>TRBJ2-1|TRBV11-1|-|-
TGTGCCAGCATCCAAAGGGCGGCGGGGGCCCCGGGTGAGCAGTTCTTC
CASIQRAAGAPGEQFF
>TRBJ2-5|TRBV18|TRBD1|-
TGTGCCAGCTCCCAAAGTCGGACAGGGAGGGAGACCCAGTACTTC
CASSQSRTGRETQYF
>TRBJ1-2|TRBV7-2|-|-
TGTGCCAGCAGCCCAAGGACAGCAAATCCCGATGGGTTT
CASSPRTANPDGF
>TRBJ1-1|TRBV2|-|-
TGTGCCAGCTTGGTAAGGGACTACACTGAAGCTTTCTTT
CASLVRDYTEAFF
>TRBJ1-3|TRBV11-2|-|once
TGTGCCAGCAGCCATTACACAGGGCCCATCTCCTCTGGAAACACCATATATTTT
CASSHYTGPISSGNTIYF
>TRBJ2-7|TRBV5-1|-|-
TGCGCCAGCAGCCGGGGAGGGGGGTTTTACGAGCAGTACTTC
CASSRGGGFYEQYF
>TRBJ2-3|TRBV19|TRBD2|-
TGTGCCAGTAGGACGGGACTAGATAGCACAGATACGCAGTATTTT
CASRTGLDSTDTQYF
>TRBJ1-4|TRBV5-6|-|-
TGTGCCAGCGCGAGCCCGCAGGTGGCAATACTTGAAAAACTGTTTTTT
CASASPQVAILEKLFF
>TRBJ2-1|TRBV23-1|TRBD2|-
TGCGCCAGCGGAGGGACTAGCGGGAGCTCTGAGCAGTTCTTC
CASGGTSGSSEQFF
>TRBJ1-2|TRBV5-1|TRBD1|-
TGCGCCAGCAGCTGGGGGGACAGGGGGCAAGATGGCTACACCTTC
CASSWGDRGQDGYTF
>TRBJ1-5|TRBV18|-|-
TGTGCCAGCTCAGCGGGACGGCTCAATCAGCCCCAGCATTTT
CASSAGRLNQPQHF
>TRBJ1-5|TRBV7-2|-|-
TGTGCCAGCAGCTTAGCGTCCGGGACCCAGGGGAGCAATCAGCCCCAGCATTTT
CASSLASGTQGSNQPQHF
>TRBJ2-7|TRBV6-1|-|-
TGTGCCAGCAGTGAGGAGGTCGTCCTCGGGAATTCCTACGAGCAGTACTTC
CASSEEVVLGNSYEQYF
>TRBJ2-3|TRBV5-1|TRBD2|-
TGCGCCAGCAGCTTGGTCTCTAGCGGGGGGGATACGCAGTATTTT
CASSLVSSGGDTQYF
>TRBJ2-3|TRBV4-1|TRBD2|-
TGCGCCAGCAGCCAGGTATCTAGCGGGAGGGGGCTCGGAAGTGATACGCAGTATTTT
CASSQVSSGRGLGSDTQYF
>TRBJ2-5|TRBV19|-|-
TGTGCCAGTAGTGCGGGGACCCAAGAGACCCAGTACTTC
CASSAGTQETQYF
>TRBJ1-1|TRBV7-9|TRBD1|-
TGTGCCAGCAGCCCGGGGACAGCTATATCTCGGAACACTGAAGCTTTCTTT
CASSPGTAISRNTEAFF
>TRBJ2-7|TRBV7-6|TRBD2|once
TGTGCCAGCAGCTTAGCTCCGGGACTAGCGGGAGTACGGCAGTACTTC
CASSLAPGLAGVRQYF
>TRBJ2-2|TRBV5-1|-|-
TGCGCCAGCAGCTTGATGACAGGCGCCACCGGGGAGCTGTTTTTT
CASSLMTGATGELFF
>TRBJ2-7|TRBV9|-|-
TGTGCCAGCAGTCGAGGGTCTTACGAGCAGTACTTC
CASSRGSYEQYF
>TRBJ2-3|TRBV27|-|-
TGTGCCAGCACGAGAGGAGGGACAGATACGCAGTATTTT
CASTRGGTDTQYF
>TRBJ2-3|TRBV7-9|TRBD2|-
TGTGCCAGCAGCTTAGGACTAGCACGCACAGATACGCAGTATTTT
CASSLGLARTDTQYF
>TRBJ2-7|TRBV19|TRBD2|-
TGTGCCAGTAGAGGCCTAGCGGGAGGCCCAGAGCAGTACTTC
CASRGLAGGPEQYF
>TRBJ2-3|TRBV5-5|-|-
TGTGCCAGCAGCTTGGACTCACTCACAGATACGCAGTATTTT
CASSLDSLTDTQYF
>TRBJ1-5|TRBV2|-|once
TGTGCCAGCAGTGAAGGGGGGGTAGGGCAGCCCCAGCATTTT
CASSEGGVGQPQHF
>TRBJ2-3|TRBV2|-|-
TGTGCCAGCTCGGACTCATTACCAGATACGCAGTATTTT
CASSDSLPDTQYF
>TRBJ2-3|TRBV10-3|TRBD2|-
TGTGCCACCCGGGGGGGAACCGGGAGGGAGGGCACAGATACGCAGTATTTT
CATRGGTGREGTDTQYF
>TRBJ2-3|TRBV30|TRBD2|few
TGTGCCTGGACTAGCGGGAGTATCGCAGATACGCAGTATTTT
CAWTSGSIADTQYF
>TRBJ1-1|TRBV7-9|TRBD1|-
TGTGCCAGCAGCTTAGCTTCGGGGACAGCTGAAGCTTTCTTT
CASSLASGTAEAFF
>TRBJ1-1|TRBV9|-|-
TGTGCCAGCAGCCAACAGGGACAGAACACTGAAGCTTTCTTT
CASSQQGQNTEAFF
>TRBJ2-7|TRBV7-3|TRBD2|-
TGTGCCAGCAGCCCTGGTGGGGCGGGAGAGTACGAGCAGTACTTC
CASSPGGAGEYEQYF
>TRBJ1-2|TRBV6-5|-|-
TGTGCCAGCAGTTACCCTGGCAGGGGCTTGGAAGGCTACACCTTC
CASSYPGRGLEGYTF
>TRBJ1-5|TRBV7-8|-|-
TGTGCCAGCAGCTTAACAATTGCGGGGAGCAATCAGCCCCAGCATTTT
CASSLTIAGSNQPQHF
>TRBJ2-7|TRBV19|TRBD2|-
TGTGCCAGTAGTCCTTGGACTAGCGGGAACTACGAGCAGTACTTC
CASSPWTSGNYEQYF
>TRBJ1-4|TRBV9|TRBD1|-
TGTGCCAGCAGCCCAAGGACAGGGGGGCCTGAAAAACTGTTTTTT
CASSPRTGGPEKLFF
>TRBJ1-1|TRBV6-6|-|-
TGTGCCAGCAGTTTGGGACAGAACACTGAAGCTTTCTTT
CASSLGQNTEAFF
>TRBJ2-5|TRBV11-2|-|-
TGTGCCAGCAGCCCCAGACTCCACCAAGAGACCCAGTACTTC
CASSPRLHQETQYF
>TRBJ2-3|TRBV27|-|-
TGTGCCAGCAAGGCGGACTCTCGGGTTGAAACGCAGTATTTT
CASKADSRVETQYF
>TRBJ1-2|TRBV6-5|-|-
TGTGCCAGCAGTCTATCACTTAACTATGGCTACACCTTC
CASSLSLNYGYTF
>TRBJ1-5|TRBV15|TRBD1|-
TGTGCCACCAGCAGAGCCGGGACAGGGTATCAGCCCCAGCATTTT
CATSRAGTGYQPQHF
>TRBJ2-1|TRBV30|TRBD2|once
TGTGCCTGGAGTCGGGAAAGCGGGAAAATTTACAATGAGCAGTTCTTC
CAWSRESGKIYNEQFF
>TRBJ1-2|TRBV6-6|TRBD1|-
TGTGCCAGCAGTTACCTGGGACAGGGAGACTATGGCTACACCTTC
CASSYLGQGDYGYTF
>TRBJ2-7|TRBV5-1|-|few
TGCGCCAGCAGTGTCAGGGGAAGTGACGAGCAGTACTTC
CASSVRGSDEQYF
>TRBJ2-1|TRBV30|-|-
TGTGCCTGGTTTGGGGGCCCCCAGGGCCGTGTGTATGAGCAGTTCTTC
CAWFGGPQGRVYEQFF
>TRBJ2-1|TRBV4-2|TRBD2|-
TGTGCCAGCAGCCAAAGTAGGCTAGGACTAGCGCCGGAGCAGTTCTTC
CASSQSRLGLAPEQFF
>TRBJ2-1|TRBV5-1|TRBD2|-
TGCGCCAGCAGCTTGGGACTAGCGGGGGGGTACAATGAGCAGTTCTTC
CASSLGLAGGYNEQFF
>TRBJ2-7|TRBV12-5|TRBD2|-
TGTGCTAGTGGACGGGACTACACGATGAACAGCTCCTACGAGCAGTACTTC
CASGRDYTMNSSYEQYF